Below, 32 T cell receptor beta chains from the same sample are listed, as sequenced in a study of OX40 agonist ivuxolimab in advanced cancers. Sequencing was performed with immunoSEQ multiplex PCR; in TCRdb, only in-frame clones are kept and a portion is missing. The sample shows about 67,000 clones, approximately 87% of them seen only once. The specimen was CD4+ or CD8+ T cells sorted from blood, collected in a trial of the OX40 agonist ivuxolimab. The receptor set was obtained from an adult with an advanced solid tumor such as melanoma, head and neck, liver or kidney cancer.

The J gene is TRBJ1-1, the V gene TRBV28; unclear D gene. The CDR3 spans 14 residues. Germline CDR1 reads MDHEN; CDR2 reads SYDVKM. Trimming stripped 2 bases from V and 1 base from J, with 8 bases between. The CDR3 region is CASSLRIPNTEAFF. The CDR3 nucleotides are TGTGCCAGCAGTTTACGGATACCGAACACTGAAGCTTTCTTT.

The rearrangement joins TRBV28 to TRBJ1-1; D remains ambiguous. Between the trimmed V and J ends, which lost 5 bases and 0 bases, there was a span of 4 bases. This CDR3 is 12 amino acids long. Germline CDR1 and CDR2: MDHEN and SYDVKM. The CDR3, as DNA: TGTGCCAGCAGTGCCCTGAACACTGAAGCTTTCTTT. It translates to CASSALNTEAFF.

The chain joins TRBV7-8 to TRBJ2-3; 7 nucleotides match TRBD1. Trimming cost V 5 bases and J 10 bases; bases outside gene matches: 12. The CDR3 is made up of 14 amino acids. CDR1 is SGHVS and CDR2 is FQNEAQ in the germline V gene. The CDR3 DNA sequence: TGTGCCAGCAGCCCACCATTACCGGGACAGCCGCAGTATTTT. Translating gives CASSPPLPGQPQYF.

V and J are TRBV5-1 and TRBJ2-5; possibly TRBD1 or TRBD2 for D (5 bases each). Per the germline V gene, CDR1 is SGHRS and CDR2 is YFSETQ. The CDR3 covers 14 residues. V lost 0 bases, J lost 11 bases, and 17 bases lay in between. In DNA, the CDR3 is TGCGCCAGCAGCTTGGAGGGGCTGGACGGGGAGCAGTACTTC. This codes for CASSLEGLDGEQYF.

The chain recombines TRBV7-9 with TRBJ2-1; 8 bases are a match to TRBD2. The CDR3 has 16 amino acids. Germline CDR1 and CDR2: SEHNR and FQNEAQ (reference sequence). With 5 bases clipped from V and 3 bases from J, the junction kept 9 bases outside the gene matches. Here the CDR3 DNA reads TGTGCCAGCAGCGTCACTAGCGGAGAACACTACAATGAGCAGTTCTTC. As protein: CASSVTSGEHYNEQFF.

This clone was recorded once. The CDR3 region has the DNA TGTGCCAGCACCAGCCGGAGGGGGGACACTGAAGCTTTCTTT. This translates into CASTSRRGDTEAFF. The V gene is TRBV5-4, the J gene TRBJ1-1; maybe TRBD1 (6 bases). The CDR3 extends over 14 amino acids. Germline assignment: CDR1 SGHNT and CDR2 YYREEE (reference sequence). V lost 6 bases and J lost 3, with 15 bases in between.

V is TRBV11-2 and J is TRBJ2-5; D perhaps matches TRBD2 (5 bases). The germline V gene has CDR1 SGHAT and CDR2 FQNNGV. V shed 7 bases and J shed 4 bases, with 13 bases lying between them. This CDR3 comprises 13 residues. The CDR3 region has the DNA TGTGCCAGCACCCCGGAGCGGCTAGAGACCCAGTACTTC. Its protein is CASTPERLETQYF. Supplemented by reference TRBV11-2 and TRBJ2-5, the full variable domain reads EAGVAQSPRYKIIEKRQSVAFWCNPISGHATLYWYQQILGQGPKLLIQFQNNGVVDDSQLPKDRFSAERLKGVDSTLKIQPAKLEDSAVYLCASTPERLETQYFGPGTRLLVL.

This chain links TRBV19 with TRBJ2-7; maybe TRBD1 (6 bases). V lost 7 bases and J 0 bases, leaving 16 bases between the germline ends. Germline V gene lookup returns CDR1 LNHDA and CDR2 SQIVND (reference sequence). The CDR3 has 15 residues. The CDR3 coding sequence is TGTGCCAGTACCCCTGGGGGCGTATTCTCCTACGAGCAGTACTTC. Its translation is CASTPGGVFSYEQYF.

The J gene is TRBJ2-5, the V gene TRBV27, with 10 bases identical to TRBD1. CDR1 is MNHEY and CDR2 is SMNVEV in the germline V gene (reference sequence). The length of the CDR3 is 16 residues. J was trimmed by 5 bases and V by 2 bases; bases with no gene match: 8. CDR3 amino acids: CASSLRPRDRGETQYF. CDR3 coding DNA: TGTGCCAGCAGTTTACGGCCCCGGGACAGGGGTGAGACCCAGTACTTC.

V is TRBV7-9 and J is TRBJ2-7; TRBD1 matches 10 bases. Per the germline V gene, CDR1 is SEHNR and CDR2 is FQNEAQ (reference sequence). The CDR3 spans 14 residues. The ends lost 4 bases at V and 9 bases at J; junction bases unmatched: 9. The CDR3 loop is CASSSSGTGDRQYF. The DNA of the CDR3 is TGTGCCAGCAGCTCCTCCGGGACAGGGGACAGGCAGTACTTC.

V and J are TRBV11-2 and TRBJ2-5; D remains unclear. Deletions cut 3 bases from V and 5 bases from J, with 13 bases between. Germline V CDR1 and CDR2: SGHAT, FQNNGV. CDR3 length equals 14 residues. CDR3 sequence reads: CASSFYTRGETQYF. CDR3 coding DNA: TGTGCCAGCAGCTTTTACACCAGAGGCGAGACCCAGTACTTC.

This clone was detected once. This chain connects TRBV7-2 to TRBJ2-3, with 10 bases that match TRBD2. From germline, CDR1 is SGHTA and CDR2 FQGNSA. CDR3 length: 16 amino acids. The V gene end was trimmed by 2 bases and the J gene end by 2 bases; junction bases not matched to a gene: 4. CDR3 residues: CASSLRSGGATDTQYF. The CDR3 DNA reads as TGTGCCAGCAGCTTAAGGAGCGGGGGGGCCACAGATACGCAGTATTTT.

The rearrangement joins TRBV7-8 to TRBJ2-7; 7 bases are shared with TRBD2. Trimming at V came to 5 bases and at J to 7 bases, leaving 17 bases not matched to a gene. The CDR3 length is 16 residues. Germline CDR1 is SGHVS and CDR2 is FQNEAQ. The CDR3 region is CASSPIGGSSVGEQYF. Written as DNA, the CDR3 is TGTGCCAGCAGCCCCATCGGCGGGAGTTCGGTGGGAGAGCAGTACTTC. The full variable domain, in which reference TRBV7-8 and TRBJ2-7 provide the parts outside the CDR3, is GAGVSQSPRYKVAKRGQDVALRCDPISGHVSLFWYQQALGQGPEFLTYFQNEAQLDKSGLPSDRFFAERPEGSVSTLKIQRTQQEDSAVYLCASSPIGGSSVGEQYFGPGTRLTVT.

The gene calls are TRBV7-2 and TRBJ2-1; D is perhaps TRBD1 (5 bases). Germline V lookup: CDR1 SGHTA, CDR2 FQGNSA. Trimming cost V 5 bases and J 12 bases, with 11 bases left between them. This CDR3 region has 11 residues. CDR3 nucleotides: TGTGCCAGCAGCATCAGCGACAGGCAGTTCTTC. Encoded protein: CASSISDRQFF.

This chain links TRBV28 with TRBJ2-7; D may match TRBD1 or TRBD2 (5 bases each). V lost 4 bases and J 3 bases, leaving 13 bases between the germline ends. The germline V gene encodes CDR1 MDHEN and CDR2 SYDVKM. The CDR3 contains 14 residues. The CDR3 region has the DNA TGTGCCAGCAGTTCGTCCGGGACCCTCTACGAGCAGTACTTC. Its protein product is CASSSSGTLYEQYF.

In this sample, this clone turned up a few times. V is TRBV5-1 and J is TRBJ1-1; 7 nucleotides line up with TRBD1. CDR1 and CDR2 (germline): SGHRS, YFSETQ. V was pared by 3 bases and J by 2 bases, with 4 bases of the junction left unmatched. CDR3 length: 14 residues. CDR3: CASSSQGTNTEAFF. As DNA, the CDR3 is TGCGCCAGCAGCTCACAGGGGACTAACACTGAAGCTTTCTTT.

V is TRBV5-6 and J is TRBJ1-1; TRBD1 is a possible D gene (6 bases). The CDR3 sequence is 17 residues long. Trimming removed 2 bases from V and 0 bases from J, with 17 bases in between. Germline V gives CDR1 SGHDT, CDR2 YYEEEE. CDR3 region: CASSFGAGGTLNTEAFF. DNA for the CDR3: TGTGCCAGCAGCTTTGGCGCGGGCGGGACATTGAACACTGAAGCTTTCTTT.

The V gene is TRBV6-6, the J gene TRBJ1-2; D gene unclear. This CDR3 is 13 amino acids long. Germline CDR1 MNHNY, CDR2 SVGAGI (reference sequence). The germline V and J ends were trimmed by 5 bases and 4 bases, with 11 bases remaining between them. CDR3 DNA: TGTGCCAGCAGTCAGGAGATCCCCTATGGCTACACCTTC. As protein: CASSQEIPYGYTF.

The chain combines TRBV6-1 with TRBJ2-4, with D possibly being TRBD1 (5 bases). From germline, CDR1 is MNHNS and CDR2 SASEGT. This CDR3 has 13 residues. The germline V and J ends were trimmed by 4 bases and 7 bases, with 11 bases remaining between them. Here the CDR3 DNA reads TGTGCCAGCAGTGTTACAGGTGGGAACATTCAGTACTTC. Encoded protein: CASSVTGGNIQYF.

The chain is built from TRBV5-1 and TRBJ2-7, with D possibly matching TRBD2 (5 bases). The V end lost 3 bases, the J end lost 7 bases, and 14 bases lay between the germline ends. The CDR3 runs 13 residues. CDR1 is SGHRS, CDR2 YFSETQ, per germline. The CDR3 DNA reads TGCGCCAGCAGCTCTGGACTTCCTTGGGAGCAGTACTTC. Translation: CASSSGLPWEQYF.

This chain connects TRBV9 to TRBJ2-5, with 10 bases aligning to TRBD2. The CDR3 has 15 amino acids. The germline V gene has CDR1 SGDLS and CDR2 YYNGEE. J gave up 7 bases and V 3 bases, and 9 bases lay outside the gene matches. The CDR3 loop is CASSGAGGGLATQYF. The CDR3 DNA reads as TGTGCCAGCAGCGGAGCGGGGGGGGGACTTGCGACCCAGTACTTC.

V usage is TRBV28 and J usage is TRBJ2-7; 9 bases line up with TRBD2. From germline, CDR1 is MDHEN and CDR2 SYDVKM. V trimming: 10 bases; J trimming: 0 bases; junction bases outside the gene matches: 10. This CDR3 has 15 residues. CDR3 protein: CATRMTSGFSYEQYF. The CDR3 DNA follows: TGTGCCACCAGAATGACTAGCGGATTCTCCTACGAGCAGTACTTC.

This clone has a single count. The chain carries TRBV5-1 and TRBJ2-2, with D perhaps matching TRBD1 (6 bases). Deletions cut 4 bases from V and 8 bases from J, with 15 bases between. In germline, CDR1 is SGHRS, CDR2 YFSETQ. This CDR3 comprises 14 residues. The CDR3 loop is CASSTQGAPGELFF. Here the CDR3 DNA reads TGCGCCAGCAGCACACAGGGAGCGCCTGGGGAGCTGTTTTTT.

This chain uses TRBV7-2 with TRBJ2-7; 7 bases agree with TRBD2. Germline CDR1 SGHTA, CDR2 FQGNSA. CDR3 length: 17 amino acids. J was trimmed by 7 bases and V by 1 base; bases with no gene match: 16. CDR3 amino acids: CASSLVSTSSGKGEQYF. CDR3 nucleotides: TGTGCCAGCAGCTTAGTTAGCACGTCTAGCGGTAAGGGTGAGCAGTACTTC.

This chain joins TRBV4-1 and TRBJ2-4; D is tentatively TRBD1 or TRBD2 (6 bases each). The CDR3 is 18 amino acids. The V gene's germline CDR1 is MGHRA and CDR2 YSYEKL. V was clipped by 4 bases and J by 0 bases, with 19 bases between them. The CDR3 coding sequence is TGCGCCAGCAGCCGGGGGCCACTAGCCTTGTCAGCCAAAAACATTCAGTACTTC. It is translated as CASSRGPLALSAKNIQYF.

The J gene is TRBJ1-2, the V gene TRBV28; D not resolved. CDR3 length: 11 amino acids. Germline V gene lookup returns CDR1 MDHEN and CDR2 SYDVKM. V was shortened by 7 bases and J by 2 bases, with 5 bases between the two germline ends. The CDR3 loop is CASTRNYGYTF. The CDR3 DNA reads as TGTGCCAGCACGCGGAACTATGGCTACACCTTC.

V and J are TRBV2 and TRBJ2-7, with TRBD1 matching over 7 bases. Germline loops: CDR1 SNHLY, CDR2 FYNNEI. V lost 6 bases and J lost 2; bases outside the gene matches: 4. This CDR3 comprises 13 residues. CDR3 sequence: CASRGDSPYEQYF. The CDR3 bases are TGTGCCAGCAGGGGGGACAGCCCCTACGAGCAGTACTTC.

The chain couples TRBV7-2 to TRBJ2-2, with 11 positions matching TRBD2. The CDR3 covers 17 residues. Germline values: CDR1 SGHTA, CDR2 FQGNSA. Losses at the gene ends were 5 bases for V and 1 base for J; bases not matched to a gene: 6. CDR3 residues: CASSRTLAGGNTGELFF. The CDR3 DNA reads TGTGCCAGCAGCCGAACGCTAGCGGGGGGGAACACCGGGGAGCTGTTTTTT.

The rearrangement joins TRBV7-2 to TRBJ1-1; a possible D gene is TRBD1 (6 bases). The germline V gene encodes CDR1 SGHTA and CDR2 FQGNSA. V was cut by 5 bases and J by 5 bases, with 12 bases left in between. This CDR3 has 13 amino acids. The CDR3 reads CASSPQGFTEAFF. The CDR3 region has the DNA TGTGCCAGCAGCCCCCAGGGGTTTACTGAAGCTTTCTTT. The variable domain in full, completed from reference TRBV7-2 and TRBJ1-1, reads GAGVSQSPSNKVTEKGKDVELRCDPISGHTALYWYRQSLGQGLEFLIYFQGNSAPDKSGLPSDRFSAERTGGSVSTLTIQRTQQEDSAVYLCASSPQGFTEAFFGQGTRLTVV.

This clone was seen only a few times. The rearrangement links TRBV27 to TRBJ2-2, with D tentatively TRBD2 (7 bases). The CDR3 runs to 15 residues. Germline CDR1 MNHEY, CDR2 SMNVEV (reference sequence). The V end lost 8 bases, the J end lost 5 bases, and 18 bases lay between the germline ends. The CDR3 sequence: CASRWGGTGTGELFF. The CDR3 DNA reads TGTGCCAGCCGATGGGGGGGCACGGGGACCGGGGAGCTGTTTTTT.

This chain links TRBV25-1 with TRBJ1-1, with D perhaps TRBD1 (5 bases). The CDR3 extends over 16 amino acids. CDR1 and CDR2 from the germline V gene are MGHDK and SYGVNS. Trimming removed 3 bases at V and 3 bases at J, with 17 bases between. In DNA form, the CDR3 reads TGTGCCAGCAGTGATGCAGGGAGTGTAGTAGACACTGAAGCTTTCTTT. This encodes CASSDAGSVVDTEAFF. The variable domain in full, completed from reference TRBV25-1 and TRBJ1-1, reads EADIYQTPRYLVIGTGKKITLECSQTMGHDKMYWYQQDPGMELHLIHYSYGVNSTEKGDLSSESTVSRIRTEHFPLTLESARPSHTSQYLCASSDAGSVVDTEAFFGQGTRLTVV.

The rearrangement uses TRBV5-4 and TRBJ2-2; no reliable D call. CDR1 SGHNT and CDR2 YYREEE come from the germline V gene (reference sequence). Trimming took 2 bases from V and 0 from J, leaving 14 bases between them. The CDR3 runs to 17 residues. DNA of the CDR3: TGTGCCAGCAGCTTCGGTTTAAGACGCTCGAACACCGGGGAGCTGTTTTTT. Protein sequence: CASSFGLRRSNTGELFF.